The following is a TCR beta chain sequence with its context. This sample is part of a study of blood T cell repertoires in COVID-19. As for the study in general: COVID-19 samples from acute and convalescent phases originated in the United States, Italy and Spain. The cDNA or gDNA used as material had been derived from T cells, B-cell-depleted T cells, or PBMCs.

Participants came from about 24 US areas, aged roughly 18 to 95 years. Each recovered donor of Cohort 3 presented with two negative PCRs, clearance, or symptom resolution. Assay: immunoSEQ multiplex PCR; the TCRdb copy retains only in-frame clones and omits some. In the table there are around 280,000 clones, approximately 88% of which are singletons. The length of the CDR3 is 15 residues. V lost 7 bases to trimming and J lost 7 bases, with 20 bases between them. In germline, CDR1 is LNHDA, CDR2 SQIVND (reference sequence). J is TRBJ2-1 and V is TRBV19; TRBD2 might be the D (7 bases). Sequencing used PBMCs or T cells enriched from blood (not recorded which). This sequence originates from a woman aged 40 to 50 who had recovered from COVID-19. In nucleotides, the CDR3 is TGTGCCAGTACTCCCCGGGGGGCAAGAGGGAATGAGCAGTTCTTC. As protein: CASTPRGARGNEQFF. Drawing the rest from reference TRBV19 and TRBJ2-1, the complete variable domain is DGGITQSPKYLFRKEGQNVTLSCEQNLNHDAMYWYRQDPGQGLRLIYYSQIVNDFQKGDIAEGYSVSREKKESFPLTVTSAQKNPTAFYLCASTPRGARGNEQFFGPGTRLTVL.